The present TCR beta chain was sequenced within a study of memory CD4+ T cells and cytomegalovirus serostatus. Whole-study context: Of the healthy Belgian adults, 8 to 10 were CMV seropositive and 20 to 30 seronegative. Findings and caveats of the study: A US-trained random forest predicted CMV serostatus with median AUC around 0.93.

Only in-frame clones appear in the TCRdb table, and some are missing; sequencing was by immunoSEQ multiplex PCR. The sample consists of approximately 47,000 clones, more than 70% of them appearing once. Regarding this clone: What it binds is not known.

Single viable CD3+CD4+CD8-CD45RO+ cells were sorted as the memory CD4+ T cells. Serostatus was set by detecting CMV pp150, pp28, p38, p52 IgG. The CDR3 length is 17 residues. The J segment lost 0 bases and the V segment lost 1 base, leaving 5 bases of the junction unmatched. From germline, CDR1 is SGHAT and CDR2 FQNNGV. The genes are TRBV11-2 and TRBJ1-1; TRBD1 matches at 10 bases. Sequencing was done on a sample of memory CD4+ T cells from blood. This clonotype was sampled from an adult in good health and CMV-seronegative. The DNA for the CDR3 is TGTGCCAGCAGCTTAGTCGGACAGGGGGTTTTGAACACTGAAGCTTTCTTT. Its translation: CASSLVGQGVLNTEAFF. Using reference TRBV11-2 and TRBJ1-1 for the parts outside the CDR3, the full variable domain is EAGVAQSPRYKIIEKRQSVAFWCNPISGHATLYWYQQILGQGPKLLIQFQNNGVVDDSQLPKDRFSAERLKGVDSTLKIQPAKLEDSAVYLCASSLVGQGVLNTEAFFGQGTRLTVV.